Listed below are T cell receptor beta chains from one sample, sequenced in a study of cytotoxic CD8 clonotypes in ibrutinib-treated CLL. TCRdb's copy holds only in-frame clones and misses some; the assay was immunoSEQ multiplex PCR. The table records more than 85,000 clones, roughly four fifths of them present only once. The sequencing here drew on PBMCs, taken after 24 months of ibrutinib treatment. The receptors stem from a human donor with chronic lymphocytic leukemia. CDR3s include the opening cysteine and the closing phenylalanine or tryptophan. The order of the fields is clone size, J gene, V gene, D gene, CDR3 protein, CDR3 DNA. A D gene is named only where the DNA matches it firmly. Size is stated for part of the rows, as once, few or many counts, or as a class when the clone is expanded.

clone size: few; J gene: TRBJ2-1; V gene: TRBV5-1; D gene: NA; CDR3 protein: CASSFVGFEQFF; CDR3 DNA: TGCGCCAGCAGCTTCGTAGGCTTTGAGCAGTTCTTC
clone size: NA; J gene: TRBJ1-2; V gene: TRBV5-1; D gene: NA; CDR3 protein: CASSSDPTRMKGYTF; CDR3 DNA: TGCGCCAGCAGTTCCGATCCCACCCGAATGAAAGGATACACCTTC
clone size: few; J gene: TRBJ2-1; V gene: TRBV7-9; D gene: NA; CDR3 protein: CASSLPEGGNEQFF; CDR3 DNA: TGTGCCAGCAGCCTCCCCGAAGGGGGTAATGAGCAGTTCTTC
clone size: NA; J gene: TRBJ1-1; V gene: TRBV27; D gene: NA; CDR3 protein: CASRPSGAENTEAFF; CDR3 DNA: TGTGCCAGCAGACCGAGCGGCGCGGAGAACACTGAAGCTTTCTTT
clone size: NA; J gene: TRBJ2-7; V gene: TRBV14; D gene: NA; CDR3 protein: CASSQGVGSYEQYF; CDR3 DNA: TGTGCCAGCAGCCAAGGGGTTGGCAGCTACGAGCAGTACTTC
clone size: NA; J gene: TRBJ2-5; V gene: TRBV6-4; D gene: NA; CDR3 protein: CASSDYSSGTQYF; CDR3 DNA: TGTGCCAGCAGTGACTACAGCTCCGGGACCCAGTACTTC
clone size: NA; J gene: TRBJ1-2; V gene: TRBV5-6; D gene: TRBD1; CDR3 protein: CASSTWTGDLGYGYTF; CDR3 DNA: TGTGCCAGCAGCACCTGGACAGGGGATTTAGGCTATGGCTACACCTTC
clone size: NA; J gene: TRBJ2-3; V gene: TRBV29-1; D gene: NA; CDR3 protein: CSVVFPWTDTQYF; CDR3 DNA: TGCAGCGTTGTGTTCCCCTGGACCGATACGCAGTATTTT
clone size: NA; J gene: TRBJ2-1; V gene: TRBV5-4; D gene: TRBD2; CDR3 protein: CASSSMTSGREGEQFF; CDR3 DNA: TGTGCCAGCAGCTCCATGACTAGCGGGAGGGAAGGTGAGCAGTTCTTC
clone size: NA; J gene: TRBJ2-7; V gene: TRBV5-6; D gene: TRBD1; CDR3 protein: CASSLAWTGAYEQYF; CDR3 DNA: TGTGCCAGCAGCTTGGCATGGACAGGGGCCTACGAGCAGTACTTC
clone size: NA; J gene: TRBJ1-2; V gene: TRBV5-1; D gene: NA; CDR3 protein: CASSPGTVNYGYTF; CDR3 DNA: TGCGCCAGCAGCCCGGGGACGGTGAACTATGGCTACACCTTC
clone size: NA; J gene: TRBJ1-2; V gene: TRBV2; D gene: NA; CDR3 protein: CASSLTGSYGYTF; CDR3 DNA: TGTGCCAGCAGCCTGACGGGGAGCTATGGCTACACCTTC
clone size: NA; J gene: TRBJ2-3; V gene: TRBV4-2; D gene: TRBD2; CDR3 protein: CASSQDPSGADTQYF; CDR3 DNA: TGTGCCAGCAGCCAAGACCCTAGCGGGGCAGATACGCAGTATTTT
clone size: NA; J gene: TRBJ1-5; V gene: TRBV2; D gene: TRBD1; CDR3 protein: CASTGQGYNQPQHF; CDR3 DNA: TGTGCCAGCACGGGACAGGGCTATAATCAGCCCCAGCATTTT
clone size: NA; J gene: TRBJ1-2; V gene: TRBV7-9; D gene: NA; CDR3 protein: CASSFRHPDDYGYTF; CDR3 DNA: TGTGCCAGCAGCTTCCGCCATCCGGACGACTATGGCTACACCTTC
clone size: few; J gene: TRBJ2-1; V gene: TRBV27; D gene: NA; CDR3 protein: CASSPRGVSGEQFF; CDR3 DNA: TGTGCCAGCAGTCCGAGAGGGGTTTCGGGTGAGCAGTTCTTC
clone size: NA; J gene: TRBJ1-3; V gene: TRBV7-2; D gene: NA; CDR3 protein: CASSLDSSGNTIYF; CDR3 DNA: TGTGCCAGCAGCTTGGACAGCTCTGGAAACACCATATATTTT
clone size: NA; J gene: TRBJ2-2; V gene: TRBV7-2; D gene: NA; CDR3 protein: CASSFDRPNTGELFF; CDR3 DNA: TGTGCCAGCAGCTTCGACAGGCCGAACACCGGGGAGCTGTTTTTT
clone size: few; J gene: TRBJ1-5; V gene: TRBV27; D gene: NA; CDR3 protein: CASSWTVNQPQHF; CDR3 DNA: TGTGCCAGCAGTTGGACAGTCAATCAGCCCCAGCATTTT
clone size: NA; J gene: TRBJ2-1; V gene: TRBV7-8; D gene: TRBD2; CDR3 protein: CASSLREGPHNEQFF; CDR3 DNA: TGTGCCAGCAGCTTGCGGGAGGGCCCACACAATGAGCAGTTCTTC
clone size: NA; J gene: TRBJ2-1; V gene: TRBV11-3; D gene: TRBD2; CDR3 protein: CASSSSGNEQFF; CDR3 DNA: TGTGCCAGCAGCTCTAGCGGGAATGAGCAGTTCTTC
clone size: NA; J gene: TRBJ2-6; V gene: TRBV5-1; D gene: TRBD1; CDR3 protein: CASSLGGTGSSGANVLTF; CDR3 DNA: TGCGCCAGCAGCTTGGGTGGGACAGGGAGCTCTGGGGCCAACGTCCTGACTTTC
clone size: NA; J gene: TRBJ2-7; V gene: TRBV19; D gene: TRBD1; CDR3 protein: CASSSWDRGFGEQYF; CDR3 DNA: TGTGCCAGTAGTAGCTGGGACAGGGGCTTTGGCGAGCAGTACTTC
clone size: NA; J gene: TRBJ1-5; V gene: TRBV28; D gene: TRBD1; CDR3 protein: CASLGGTGARNQPQHF; CDR3 DNA: TGTGCCAGCCTTGGGGGGACAGGGGCTCGGAATCAGCCCCAGCATTTT
clone size: NA; J gene: TRBJ2-7; V gene: TRBV28; D gene: NA; CDR3 protein: CASSDTGRPIF; CDR3 DNA: TGTGCCAGCAGCGATACGGGAAGACCGATATTC
clone size: NA; J gene: TRBJ1-2; V gene: TRBV5-1; D gene: TRBD1; CDR3 protein: CASSLGDRVGNGYTF; CDR3 DNA: TGCGCCAGCAGCTTGGGGGACAGGGTAGGAAATGGCTACACCTTC
clone size: few; J gene: TRBJ1-3; V gene: TRBV7-3; D gene: NA; CDR3 protein: CASSAQGGRGNTIYF; CDR3 DNA: TGTGCCAGCAGCGCACAGGGAGGGCGTGGAAACACCATATATTTT
clone size: NA; J gene: TRBJ2-7; V gene: TRBV15; D gene: NA; CDR3 protein: CATSRGTKSGRPSYEQYF; CDR3 DNA: TGTGCCACCAGCAGAGGGACTAAAAGTGGGAGGCCCTCCTACGAGCAGTACTTC
clone size: NA; J gene: TRBJ2-7; V gene: TRBV5-8; D gene: TRBD1; CDR3 protein: CASSLRDRTYEQYF; CDR3 DNA: TGTGCCAGCAGCTTAAGGGACAGGACCTACGAGCAGTACTTC
clone size: NA; J gene: TRBJ1-2; V gene: TRBV28; D gene: NA; CDR3 protein: CASSSGRIGVEGYTF; CDR3 DNA: TGTGCCAGCAGTTCGGGGAGGATCGGGGTTGAGGGCTACACCTTC
clone size: NA; J gene: TRBJ2-5; V gene: TRBV14; D gene: TRBD2; CDR3 protein: CASSQPSSGFKETQYF; CDR3 DNA: TGTGCCAGCAGCCAACCCTCTAGCGGCTTTAAGGAGACCCAGTACTTC
clone size: NA; J gene: TRBJ1-1; V gene: TRBV2; D gene: NA; CDR3 protein: CASSEEVGPFF; CDR3 DNA: TGTGCCAGCAGTGAAGAGGTGGGGCCTTTCTTT
clone size: many; J gene: TRBJ2-7; V gene: TRBV5-1; D gene: NA; CDR3 protein: CASSPANPYEQYF; CDR3 DNA: TGCGCCAGCAGCCCGGCGAATCCCTACGAGCAGTACTTC
clone size: NA; J gene: TRBJ2-7; V gene: TRBV5-1; D gene: TRBD2; CDR3 protein: CASSLKEGLAYEQYF; CDR3 DNA: TGCGCCAGCAGCTTGAAGGAAGGACTAGCTTACGAGCAGTACTTC
clone size: NA; J gene: TRBJ2-5; V gene: TRBV5-1; D gene: NA; CDR3 protein: CASSLGLQETQYF; CDR3 DNA: TGCGCCAGCAGCTTGGGACTACAAGAGACCCAGTACTTC
clone size: NA; J gene: TRBJ2-7; V gene: TRBV21-1; D gene: NA; CDR3 protein: CASSAVTPGQRRAYEQYF; CDR3 DNA: TGTGCCAGCAGCGCCGTAACTCCGGGACAGCGAAGGGCCTACGAGCAGTACTTC
clone size: NA; J gene: TRBJ2-1; V gene: TRBV6-5; D gene: NA; CDR3 protein: CASSYSRASNEQFF; CDR3 DNA: TGTGCCAGCAGTTACTCTAGGGCTAGCAATGAGCAGTTCTTC
clone size: NA; J gene: TRBJ2-3; V gene: TRBV28; D gene: NA; CDR3 protein: CASTLLQGTGTDTQYF; CDR3 DNA: TGTGCCAGCACCCTACTCCAGGGAACTGGCACAGATACGCAGTATTTT
clone size: NA; J gene: TRBJ2-1; V gene: TRBV7-8; D gene: TRBD1; CDR3 protein: CASSWDRDPYNEQFF; CDR3 DNA: TGTGCCAGCAGCTGGGACAGGGATCCCTACAATGAGCAGTTCTTC
clone size: NA; J gene: TRBJ2-7; V gene: TRBV29-1; D gene: TRBD2; CDR3 protein: CSVRPPGGSSYEQYF; CDR3 DNA: TGCAGCGTCCGCCCTCCGGGAGGGAGCTCCTACGAGCAGTACTTC